Below, one T cell receptor (beta chain) is given with its context. Its specificity is unknown. Per the germline V gene, CDR1 is SGHKS and CDR2 is YYEKEE (reference sequence). CDR3 length: 18 amino acids. J gave up 0 bases and V 0 bases, and 5 bases lay outside the gene matches. This entry is derived from a study of T cells after posttransplantation cyclophosphamide. Findings and caveats of the study: Donor CD8+ memory clones often dominated recipient blood repertoires at later times. TRB clonality was highly associated with recipient CMV seropositivity and reactivation.

Cyclophosphamide on days +3 and +4 followed busulfan-fludarabine conditioning and a marrow graft. Data came from immunoSEQ multiplex PCR; TCRdb stores just in-frame clones and leaves some out. Of 12,000 or so clones detected, 65% to 85% appear once; the ten largest clones hold under 5.5%. The V gene is TRBV5-5, the J gene TRBJ1-4; TRBD1 aligns across 10 bases. The receptor was derived from a female patient aged 50-65 years who received an allogeneic stem cell transplant from a related donor, was CMV-positive, and had no GVHD. Part of the T cells may come from the graft donor. The sequences come from PBMCs, collected after allogeneic stem cell transplant with posttransplant cyclophosphamide. The DNA for the CDR3 is TGTGCCAGCAGCTTGGGGGGACAGGGGTCTGCAACTAATGAAAAACTGTTTTTT. Amino acid sequence: CASSLGGQGSATNEKLFF.